These 28 T cell receptor beta chains share one sample of origin, sequenced in a study of blood T cell repertoires in COVID-19. Assay: immunoSEQ multiplex PCR; the TCRdb copy retains only in-frame clones and omits some. The sample carries 200,000 or so clones, around 85% recorded once. The sample was peripheral blood. The source is a man aged 70-80 years with active or convalescent COVID-19.

The chain has TRBV3-1 (or the pseudogene TRBV3-2) and TRBJ2-7; 14 bases map to TRBD2. CDR3 length: 14 residues. Germline V gene data show CDR1 as LGHDT and CDR2 as YNNKEL (reference sequence). Unmatched junction bases numbered 8, after V lost 5 bases and J lost 11 bases. DNA of the CDR3: TGTGCCAGCAGCGCGGGACTAGCGGGGGTAAGAGAGTACTTC. Residues: CASSAGLAGVREYF.

This chain uses TRBV18 with TRBJ2-7; weak D call: TRBD1 (6 bases). V was shortened by 2 bases and J by 2 bases, with 13 bases between the two germline ends. CDR1 is KGHSH, CDR2 LQKENI, per germline. The CDR3 is 15 residues long. The CDR3 reads CASSPRTELAYEQYF. The CDR3 coding sequence is TGTGCCAGCTCACCAAGGACAGAGCTCGCCTACGAGCAGTACTTC. The full variable domain, its missing parts supplied by reference TRBV18 and TRBJ2-7, is NAGVMQNPRHLVRRRGQEARLRCSPMKGHSHVYWYRQLPEEGLKFMVYLQKENIIDESGMPKERFSAEFPKEGPSILRIQQVVRGDSAAYFCASSPRTELAYEQYFGPGTRLTVT.

This clone was counted once. The chain joins TRBV7-2 to TRBJ2-1, with no clear D. The V and J ends lost 5 bases and 6 bases respectively, with 17 bases between them. The length of the CDR3 is 15 residues. Germline CDR1 SGHTA, CDR2 FQGNSA. CDR3 DNA: TGTGCCAGCAGCCTCTCTTTCCAGGCCATCAATGAGCAGTTCTTC. It specifies CASSLSFQAINEQFF.

The chain recombines TRBV6-2 or TRBV6-3 with TRBJ2-3, with 16 bases fitting TRBD2. Trimming took 6 bases from V and 3 from J; bases not matched to a gene: 9. The CDR3 sequence is 18 residues long. Germline V gene data show CDR1 as MNHEY and CDR2 as SVGEGT. This CDR3 reads CASSEGTSGRDITDTQYF. The CDR3, as DNA: TGTGCCAGCAGCGAAGGGACTAGCGGGAGGGATATAACAGATACGCAGTATTTT.

V and J are TRBV10-3 and TRBJ2-7, with TRBD1 identical over 7 bases. Per germline, CDR1 ENHRY and CDR2 SYGVKD. This CDR3 has 13 residues. V lost 8 bases and J lost 6; bases outside the gene matches: 10. The CDR3 spells CAIRSQGFGEQYF. The CDR3 nucleotides are TGTGCCATCCGTTCACAGGGGTTTGGCGAGCAGTACTTC.

The V gene is TRBV7-2, the J gene TRBJ1-6; the match to TRBD1 covers 8 bases. The CDR3 runs 15 residues. J gave up 10 bases and V 7 bases, and 12 bases lay outside the gene matches. The V gene's germline CDR1 is SGHTA and CDR2 FQGNSA. CDR3 residues: CASIAYAGGGSPLHF. DNA for the CDR3: TGTGCCAGCATCGCTTACGCAGGGGGCGGATCACCCCTCCACTTT.

This clone was seen more than once but under ten times. The chain carries TRBV19 and TRBJ1-1; D is ambiguous. The V gene lost 7 bases and the J gene lost 1 base, with 16 bases spanning the gap. CDR3 length: 15 residues. CDR1 is LNHDA and CDR2 is SQIVND in the germline V gene (reference sequence). CDR3 sequence: CASKPTIGKNTEAFF. CDR3 DNA: TGTGCCAGTAAACCGACAATCGGTAAGAACACTGAAGCTTTCTTT.

The chain is built from TRBV7-2 and TRBJ1-1, with 7 bases matching TRBD1. J lost 6 bases, V lost 4 bases, and 11 bases had no gene match. Germline V CDR1 and CDR2: SGHTA, FQGNSA. The CDR3 contains 15 residues. The CDR3 DNA is TGTGCCAGCAGCTATAGAGTCGGACAGGTGCCTGAAGCTTTCTTT. This sequence encodes CASSYRVGQVPEAFF.

The V gene is TRBV10-2, the J gene TRBJ2-3, with a possible D match to TRBD1 (5 bases). This CDR3 contains 18 residues. V was cut by 1 base and J by 5 bases, with 22 bases left in between. Germline lookup yields CDR1 WSHSY and CDR2 SAAADI. CDR3: CASSEFPAGWVHQDTQYF. Here the CDR3 DNA reads TGCGCCAGCAGTGAGTTCCCGGCAGGGTGGGTTCATCAAGATACGCAGTATTTT.

CDR3 in amino acids: CASSEEYQETQYF. CDR3 nucleotides: TGTGCCAGTAGTGAAGAGTACCAAGAGACCCAGTACTTC. This chain connects TRBV19 to TRBJ2-5, with D hard to call. CDR3 length equals 13 residues. In germline, CDR1 is LNHDA, CDR2 SQIVND (reference sequence). V lost 5 bases and J lost 0, with 7 bases in between. Complete variable domain (other parts from reference TRBV19 and TRBJ2-5): DGGITQSPKYLFRKEGQNVTLSCEQNLNHDAMYWYRQDPGQGLRLIYYSQIVNDFQKGDIAEGYSVSREKKESFPLTVTSAQKNPTAFYLCASSEEYQETQYFGPGTRLLVL.

This clone turned up a few times. The J gene is TRBJ1-2, the V gene TRBV5-1, with 9 bases fitting TRBD1. The germline gives CDR1 SGHRS, CDR2 YFSETQ. The CDR3 length is 13 residues. Trimming cost V 4 bases and J 8 bases; bases outside gene matches: 6. The CDR3 region is CASSQQGARGYTF. The CDR3, as DNA: TGCGCCAGCAGCCAACAGGGGGCGCGAGGCTACACCTTC.

The chain is built from TRBV19 and TRBJ2-3; TRBD1 aligns across 7 bases. The CDR3 totals 13 residues. The J segment lost 3 bases and the V segment lost 6 bases, leaving 3 bases of the junction unmatched. The germline V gene encodes CDR1 LNHDA and CDR2 SQIVND (reference sequence). The CDR3 loop reads CASRVRGTDTQYF. CDR3 in DNA: TGTGCCAGTAGGGTCAGGGGGACAGATACGCAGTATTTT.

The genes are TRBV6-2 or TRBV6-3 and TRBJ2-7, with 10 bases identical to TRBD2. The germline gives CDR1 MNHEY, CDR2 SVGEGT. The CDR3 consists of 13 residues. The trim removed 6 bases at V and 4 bases at J, leaving 3 bases unmatched. CDR3 protein: CASSRTSGYEQYF. CDR3 coding DNA: TGTGCCAGCAGCCGGACTAGCGGATACGAGCAGTACTTC.

This clone occurred once. J is TRBJ2-2 and V is TRBV5-1; D gene ambiguous. This CDR3 contains 11 residues. Germline CDR1 reads SGHRS; CDR2 reads YFSETQ. Trimming cost V 4 bases and J 6 bases, with 4 bases left between them. The CDR3 region is CASSRAGELFF. In DNA, the CDR3 is TGCGCCAGCAGCCGTGCCGGGGAGCTGTTTTTT.

V is TRBV3-1 (or the pseudogene TRBV3-2) and J is TRBJ2-2; maybe TRBD1 (5 bases). V gave up 0 bases and J gave up 8 bases, with 16 bases separating them. Germline values: CDR1 LGHDT, CDR2 YNNKEL (reference sequence). CDR3 size: 16 residues. This chain's CDR3 is CASSQEAGIRPGELFF. CDR3 nucleotide sequence: TGTGCCAGCAGCCAAGAGGCAGGGATACGCCCGGGGGAGCTGTTTTTT.

There are a few counts of this clone. This chain connects TRBV19 to TRBJ1-3; the D is unclear. V was clipped by 9 bases and J by 1 base, with 7 bases between them. This CDR3 has 12 amino acids. Germline loops: CDR1 LNHDA, CDR2 SQIVND (reference sequence). The CDR3 loop reads CASGESGNTIYF. The CDR3 DNA reads as TGTGCCAGCGGGGAATCTGGAAACACCATATATTTT.

The V and J genes are TRBV19 and TRBJ2-2; maybe TRBD1 (6 bases). Germline CDR1 LNHDA, CDR2 SQIVND (reference sequence). This CDR3 comprises 15 residues. Trimming stripped 6 bases from V and 7 bases from J, with 18 bases between. Here the CDR3 DNA reads TGTGCCAGTAGCAAAGTAGGGACATCGGTCGGGGAGCTGTTTTTT. Translating gives CASSKVGTSVGELFF.

The chain joins TRBV29-1 to TRBJ2-3; TRBD1 matches at 7 bases. J gave up 0 bases and V 7 bases, and 4 bases lay outside the gene matches. The V gene's germline CDR1 is SQVTM and CDR2 ANQGSEA. CDR3 size: 13 residues. DNA for the CDR3: TGCAGCGCCGGACAGGTTAGCACAGATACGCAGTATTTT. The encoded protein is CSAGQVSTDTQYF.

The chain links TRBV10-2 to TRBJ2-7; D might be TRBD2 (6 bases). The V and J ends lost 10 bases and 1 base respectively, with 14 bases between them. This CDR3 is built from 13 residues. Germline V gene sequence: CDR1 WSHSY, CDR2 SAAADI. CDR3 amino acids: CATSLGGSYEQYF. The CDR3 DNA reads as TGCGCCACCTCATTGGGGGGATCCTACGAGCAGTACTTC.

In this sample, this clone turned up once. J is TRBJ2-7 and V is TRBV19, with 8 bases matching TRBD1. The CDR3 runs 12 residues. Unmatched junction bases numbered 6, after V lost 9 bases and J lost 5 bases. In germline, CDR1 is LNHDA, CDR2 SQIVND (reference sequence). CDR3 bases: TGTGCCAGCGTTGGCAGGGGGCACGAGCAGTACTTC. Translation: CASVGRGHEQYF.

Only a few counts were recorded for this clone. V usage is TRBV2 and J usage is TRBJ2-3; possibly TRBD2 for D (6 bases). Trimming took off 6 bases at V and 6 bases at J, with 7 bases between the two ends. Germline-derived CDR1 and CDR2 are SNHLY and FYNNEI. The CDR3 is made up of 11 amino acids. DNA for the CDR3: TGTGCCAGCAGCAGCGGGGATACGCAGTATTTT. Residues: CASSSGDTQYF.

The chain combines TRBV6-2 or TRBV6-3 with TRBJ2-3; a possible D gene is TRBD1 (5 bases). V shed 6 bases and J shed 0 bases, with 22 bases lying between them. Germline CDR1 reads MNHEY; CDR2 reads SVGEGT. The CDR3 is made up of 18 amino acids. DNA for the CDR3: TGTGCCAGCAGCCCGCTCATCTTGGGGCAGGGAAGCACAGATACGCAGTATTTT. Protein product: CASSPLILGQGSTDTQYF.

This clone was counted a single time. The chain has TRBV19 and TRBJ1-6; possible D gene TRBD1, 5 bases. V lost 5 bases and J 7 bases, leaving 18 bases between the germline ends. The CDR3 length is 16 residues. The V gene's germline CDR1 is LNHDA and CDR2 SQIVND (reference sequence). CDR3 region: CASSLTRQRVNSPLHF. The CDR3 bases are TGTGCCAGTAGTCTTACACGACAGAGAGTCAATTCACCCCTCCACTTT. The variable domain in full, with the rest retrieved from reference TRBV19 and TRBJ1-6, is DGGITQSPKYLFRKEGQNVTLSCEQNLNHDAMYWYRQDPGQGLRLIYYSQIVNDFQKGDIAEGYSVSREKKESFPLTVTSAQKNPTAFYLCASSLTRQRVNSPLHFGNGTRLTVT.

The chain combines TRBV29-1 with TRBJ1-1; D is ambiguous. Trimming pared 4 bases from V and 6 bases from J, leaving 9 bases between. This CDR3 spans 11 amino acids. Looked up from germline, CDR1 is SQVTM and CDR2 is ANQGSEA. CDR3 region: CSVVRGSEAFF. The CDR3 DNA sequence: TGCAGCGTTGTTCGGGGTTCTGAAGCTTTCTTT.

The chain joins TRBV5-1 to TRBJ2-7, with 10 bases that match TRBD1. The V segment lost 6 bases and the J segment 6 bases; nucleotides outside the gene matches: 15. The CDR3 totals 16 residues. CDR1 is SGHRS, CDR2 YFSETQ, per germline. In DNA, the CDR3 is TGCGCCAGCAAAAGGGAAACCCGGGACAGGGGAGGCGAGCAGTACTTC. This gives the protein CASKRETRDRGGEQYF. Full variable domain (remainder filled in from reference TRBV5-1 and TRBJ2-7): KAGVTQTPRYLIKTRGQQVTLSCSPISGHRSVSWYQQTPGQGLQFLFEYFSETQRNKGNFPGRFSGRQFSNSRSEMNVSTLELGDSALYLCASKRETRDRGGEQYFGPGTRLTVT.

The CDR3 coding sequence is TGCGCCAGCAGCCAAGTGGGCGTTAATCAGCCCCAGCATTTT. Protein: CASSQVGVNQPQHF. The V call is TRBV4-1, the J call TRBJ1-5; D is unclear. Germline V lookup: CDR1 MGHRA, CDR2 YSYEKL. V was trimmed by 1 base and J by 4 bases, leaving 8 bases between them. CDR3 length: 14 residues.

The count of this clone is one. The rearrangement joins TRBV15 to TRBJ2-7; tentatively, D is TRBD2 (5 bases). The length of the CDR3 is 18 residues. The germline V gene has CDR1 LNHNV and CDR2 YYDKDF (reference sequence). Trimming cost V 0 bases and J 0 bases, with 18 bases left between them. The CDR3 sequence is CATSRDYLGEEDSYEQYF. The CDR3 DNA sequence: TGTGCCACCAGCAGAGATTACCTCGGTGAGGAGGACTCCTACGAGCAGTACTTC. Using reference TRBV15 and TRBJ2-7 for the parts outside the CDR3, the full variable domain is DAMVIQNPRYQVTQFGKPVTLSCSQTLNHNVMYWYQQKSSQAPKLLFHYYDKDFNNEADTPDNFQSRRPNTSFCFLDIRSPGLGDTAMYLCATSRDYLGEEDSYEQYFGPGTRLTVT.

V is TRBV30 and J is TRBJ2-7; TRBD1 matches at 10 bases. V shed 0 bases, J shed 4 bases, and the junction held 6 bases outside the gene matches. CDR1 is GTSNPN, CDR2 SVGIG, per germline (reference sequence). The CDR3 loop spans 15 amino acids. In DNA form, the CDR3 reads TGTGCCTGGAGTGTGGGCGGACAGGGGGGGTACGAGCAGTACTTC. It is translated as CAWSVGGQGGYEQYF.